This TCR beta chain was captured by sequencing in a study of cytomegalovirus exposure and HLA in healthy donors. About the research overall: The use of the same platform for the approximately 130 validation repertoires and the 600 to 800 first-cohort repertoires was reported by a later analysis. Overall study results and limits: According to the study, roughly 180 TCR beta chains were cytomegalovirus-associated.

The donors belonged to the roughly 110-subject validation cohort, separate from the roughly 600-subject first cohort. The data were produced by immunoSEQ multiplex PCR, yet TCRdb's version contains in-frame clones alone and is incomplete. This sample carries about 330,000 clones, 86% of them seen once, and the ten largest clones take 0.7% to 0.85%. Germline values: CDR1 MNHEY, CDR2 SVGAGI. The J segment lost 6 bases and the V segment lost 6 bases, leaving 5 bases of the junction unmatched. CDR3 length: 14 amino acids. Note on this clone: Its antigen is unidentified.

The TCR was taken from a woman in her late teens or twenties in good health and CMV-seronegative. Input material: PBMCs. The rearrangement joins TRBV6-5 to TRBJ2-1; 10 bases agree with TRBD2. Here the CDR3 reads CASRLAGDVNEQFF. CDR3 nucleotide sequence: TGTGCCAGCAGGCTAGCGGGAGATGTCAATGAGCAGTTCTTC.